Here is one T cell receptor (beta chain) with its context. The CDR3 contains 14 residues. The junction had 2 bases not matched to a gene; V was cut back by 3 bases and J by 3 bases. Germline assignment: CDR1 SGDLS and CDR2 YYNGEE. The entry originates in a study of cytomegalovirus exposure and HLA in healthy donors. The assay was immunoSEQ multiplex PCR, and TCRdb's table has in-frame clones only and misses some. This table holds about 180,000 clones, more than 75% found once. Sample: PBMCs. This chain links TRBV9 with TRBJ2-2; 7 bases are a match to TRBD1. This receptor was identified in a woman aged 30 to 39 in good health and CMV-seronegative. The CDR3 spells CASSEGGHTGELFF. CDR3 nucleotide sequence: TGTGCCAGCAGCGAAGGGGGCCACACCGGGGAGCTGTTTTTT. Using reference TRBV9 and TRBJ2-2 for the parts outside the CDR3, the full variable domain is DSGVTQTPKHLITATGQRVTLRCSPRSGDLSVYWYQQSLDQGLQFLIQYYNGEERAKGNILERFSAQQFPDLHSELNLSSLELGDSALYFCASSEGGHTGELFFGEGSRLTVL.